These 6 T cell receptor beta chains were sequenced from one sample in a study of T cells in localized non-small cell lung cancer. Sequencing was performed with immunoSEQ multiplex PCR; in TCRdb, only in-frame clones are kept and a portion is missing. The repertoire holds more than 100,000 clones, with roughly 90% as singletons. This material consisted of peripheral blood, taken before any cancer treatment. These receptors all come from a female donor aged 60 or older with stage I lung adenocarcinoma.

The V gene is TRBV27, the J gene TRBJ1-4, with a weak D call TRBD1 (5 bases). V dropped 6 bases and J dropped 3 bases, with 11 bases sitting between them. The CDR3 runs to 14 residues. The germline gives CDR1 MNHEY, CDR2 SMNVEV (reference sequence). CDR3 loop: CASRPGSSNEKLFF. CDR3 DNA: TGTGCCAGCAGGCCAGGGTCTTCTAATGAAAAACTGTTTTTT.

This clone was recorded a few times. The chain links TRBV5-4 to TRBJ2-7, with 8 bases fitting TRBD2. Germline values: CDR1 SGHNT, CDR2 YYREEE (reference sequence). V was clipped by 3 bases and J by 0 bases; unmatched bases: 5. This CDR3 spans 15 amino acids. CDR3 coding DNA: TGTGCCAGCAGCTATAGCGGGACCAGCTCCTACGAGCAGTACTTC. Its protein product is CASSYSGTSSYEQYF.

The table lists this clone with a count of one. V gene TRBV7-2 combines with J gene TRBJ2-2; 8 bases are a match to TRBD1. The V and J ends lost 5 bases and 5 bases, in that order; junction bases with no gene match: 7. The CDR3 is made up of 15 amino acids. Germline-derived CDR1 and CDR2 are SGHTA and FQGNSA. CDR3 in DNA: TGTGCCAGCAGCATCGGGACAGGCCTTACCGGGGAGCTGTTTTTT. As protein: CASSIGTGLTGELFF.

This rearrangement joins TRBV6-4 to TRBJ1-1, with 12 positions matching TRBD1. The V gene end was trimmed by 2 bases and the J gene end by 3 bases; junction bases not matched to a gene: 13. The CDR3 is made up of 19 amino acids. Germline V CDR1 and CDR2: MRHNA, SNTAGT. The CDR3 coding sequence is TGTGCCAGCAGTGACGGGGGGACAGGGGGCGCCCTAAGGTACACTGAAGCTTTCTTT. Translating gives CASSDGGTGGALRYTEAFF.

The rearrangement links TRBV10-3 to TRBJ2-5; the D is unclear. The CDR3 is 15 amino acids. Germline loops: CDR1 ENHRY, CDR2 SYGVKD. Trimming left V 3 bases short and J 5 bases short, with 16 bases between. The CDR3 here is CAISEGRTQVETQYF. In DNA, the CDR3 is TGTGCCATCAGTGAAGGGCGGACCCAAGTTGAGACCCAGTACTTC.

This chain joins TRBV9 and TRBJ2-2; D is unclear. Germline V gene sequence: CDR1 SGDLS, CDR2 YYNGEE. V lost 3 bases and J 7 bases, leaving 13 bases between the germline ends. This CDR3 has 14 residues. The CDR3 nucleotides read TGTGCCAGCAGCGCCACCTGGGCGCTCGGGGAGCTGTTTTTT. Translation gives CASSATWALGELFF.